This T cell receptor beta chain was documented in a study of response to subunit inactivated influenza vaccine. MiXCR was run by TCRdb on the RT-PCR reads, yielding one entry per CDR3 protein. The table records hundreds of thousands of distinct CDR3 sequences, 7.6% of them present only once. Of note for this clonotype: Its antigen is unidentified.

Trimming pared 5 bases from V and 4 bases from J, leaving 13 bases between. This CDR3 spans 14 amino acids. Germline loops: CDR1 SEHNR, CDR2 FQNEAQ (reference sequence). Overall study results and limits: Seasonal influenza vaccination, on each occasion, was suggested by the authors to recruit few new T cells.

This chain uses TRBV7-9 with TRBJ2-3, with D maybe TRBD2 (5 bases). The TCR comes from a man aged 45 to 70 who received an inactivated influenza vaccine. The material sequenced was PBMCs from blood, taken 23 to 25 months after vaccination. The DNA for the CDR3 is TGTGCCAGCAGCCCCCTGGCGAGGGCAGATACGCAGTATTTT. This encodes CASSPLARADTQYF.